These 23 T cell receptor beta chains were all obtained from the same sample, sequenced in a study of metastatic and nonmetastatic thyroid tumors. TCRdb recomputed clones from the PCR reads via MiXCR. There are roughly 65,000 clones in the sample; 12% to 15% occur only once, and less than 8.5% lies in the top ten. Every patient was untreated before thyroid surgery. The sample consisted of blood. These receptors were taken from a male donor with papillary thyroid cancer or a benign thyroid nodule (not recorded which). Some clones in this sample may be carry-over from other donors' samples.

This clone was detected ten times or more. The V gene is TRBV3-1, the J gene TRBJ1-2; maybe TRBD1 (5 bases). Germline assignment: CDR1 LGHDT and CDR2 YNNKEL (reference sequence). V lost 1 base, J lost 4 bases, and 13 bases lay in between. The CDR3 length is 15 residues. The CDR3 reads CASSQVQGSSYGYTF. The CDR3 region has the DNA TGTGCCAGCAGCCAAGTCCAGGGAAGTAGCTATGGCTACACCTTC.

This clone was counted between two and nine times. The chain is built from TRBV6-4 and TRBJ2-1; a weak D match, TRBD1 (6 bases). Trimming cost V 3 bases and J 8 bases, with 11 bases left between them. Germline CDR1 is MRHNA and CDR2 is SNTAGT. The CDR3 runs to 13 residues. The CDR3 reads CASSEGDTDEQFF. The CDR3 DNA reads as TGTGCCAGCAGTGAGGGGGACACGGATGAGCAGTTCTTC.

This clone was recorded many times. This sequence joins TRBV6-2 or TRBV6-3 and TRBJ1-5, with 8 positions matching TRBD1. CDR1 is MNHEY, CDR2 SVGEGT, per germline. This CDR3 region has 15 residues. The J segment lost 2 bases and the V segment lost 4 bases, leaving 4 bases of the junction unmatched. The CDR3 region is CASSSPGQGNQPQHF. CDR3 DNA: TGTGCCAGCAGTTCCCCGGGACAGGGCAATCAGCCCCAGCATTTT.

This clone was counted at least ten times. This sequence joins TRBV19 and TRBJ2-1; 7 bases are a match to TRBD1. CDR1 LNHDA and CDR2 SQIVND come from the germline V gene (reference sequence). Trimming cost V 0 bases and J 10 bases; bases outside gene matches: 15. This CDR3 has 17 residues. The CDR3, as DNA: TGTGCCAGTAGTATAGATGGTACAGGGGCGGGCGCGTTGGAGCAGTTCTTC. Its translation is CASSIDGTGAGALEQFF.

This clone has at least ten counts. The V call is TRBV10-1, the J call TRBJ1-5, with TRBD1 identical over 10 bases. Germline loops: CDR1 WNHNN, CDR2 SYGVQD (reference sequence). The J segment lost 5 bases and the V segment lost 4 bases, leaving 11 bases of the junction unmatched. The CDR3 is made up of 17 amino acids. CDR3: CASSGGRDRGSDQPQHF. CDR3 nucleotides: TGCGCCAGCAGTGGGGGGCGGGACAGGGGAAGTGATCAGCCCCAGCATTTT.

This clone was recorded at least ten times. The V gene is TRBV28, the J gene TRBJ1-1, with D unclear. Germline CDR1 MDHEN, CDR2 SYDVKM. V was clipped by 6 bases and J by 6 bases, with 17 bases between them. The CDR3 is 14 residues long. CDR3 coding DNA: TGTGCCAGCAGATACCCCCAAGTAAACTCTGAAGCTTTCTTT. This codes for CASRYPQVNSEAFF.

This clone has at least ten counts. The chain recombines TRBV11-2 with TRBJ2-2, with 10 bases lining up with TRBD2. The CDR3 extends over 16 amino acids. Germline V gives CDR1 SGHAT, CDR2 FQNNGV. V was pared by 2 bases and J by 7 bases, with 7 bases of the junction left unmatched. The CDR3 DNA reads as TGTGCCAGCAGCTTACAAGCGGGAGGGCTGATCGGGGAGCTGTTTTTT. It translates to CASSLQAGGLIGELFF. Drawing the rest from reference TRBV11-2 and TRBJ2-2, the complete variable domain is EAGVAQSPRYKIIEKRQSVAFWCNPISGHATLYWYQQILGQGPKLLIQFQNNGVVDDSQLPKDRFSAERLKGVDSTLKIQPAKLEDSAVYLCASSLQAGGLIGELFFGEGSRLTVL.

Ten or more counts support this clone. V and J are TRBV9 and TRBJ1-1; D perhaps matches TRBD1 (5 bases). The CDR3 has 13 amino acids. V gave up 4 bases and J gave up 1 base, with 8 bases separating them. CDR1 is SGDLS and CDR2 is YYNGEE in the germline V gene. CDR3 amino acids: CASSFGQNTEAFF. The CDR3 nucleotides are TGTGCCAGCAGCTTTGGACAGAACACTGAAGCTTTCTTT.

As to this clone: A single base separates this from a much larger clone, so it may be a read error. The chain recombines TRBV20-1 with TRBJ1-1; D unresolved. The CDR3 contains 11 residues. Germline V CDR1 and CDR2: DFQATT, SNEGSKA (reference sequence). DNA of the CDR3: TGCAGTGCTAGGTGGAACAATGAAGCTTTCTTT. This encodes CSARWNNEAFF.

In its sample, this clone was seen many times. Likely a read error: the CDR3 ends without its conserved phenylalanine or tryptophan. The chain is built from TRBV9 and TRBJ2-1; 9 bases align to TRBD2. The CDR3 is 16 amino acids. Trimming took 1 base from V and 10 from J; bases not matched to a gene: 12. Germline CDR1 reads SGDLS; CDR2 reads YYNGEE. CDR3 in DNA: TGTGCCAGCAGCGTATTAGCGGGAGCGGGCCATGACGAGCAGTTCTCC. Translation gives CASSVLAGAGHDEQFS.

This clone was seen ten or more times. The V call is TRBV4-3, the J call TRBJ1-4; D call uncertain. The CDR3 consists of 15 residues. CDR1 and CDR2 (germline): LGHNA, YSLEER. V lost 1 base, J lost 0 bases, and 6 bases lay in between. The CDR3 sequence is CASSQGSSTNEKLFF. The CDR3 DNA is TGCGCCAGCAGCCAAGGCTCTTCAACTAATGAAAAACTGTTTTTT.

In regard to this clone: At one end the junction does not follow the germline gene, possibly because of a read error. The rearrangement joins TRBV7-7 to TRBJ2-3; weak D call: TRBD1 (5 bases). The CDR3 consists of 15 residues. Per the germline V gene, CDR1 is SSHAT and CDR2 is FNYEAQ (reference sequence). CDR3 residues: CASSLGLAGAQTQYF. For the CDR3, the DNA is TGTGCTAGCAGCTTAGGATTAGCTGGGGCTCAAACGCAGTATTTT.

This clone has ten or more counts. The J gene is TRBJ1-6, the V gene TRBV28; D remains ambiguous. V was shortened by 6 bases and J by 15 bases, with 15 bases between the two germline ends. Germline lookup yields CDR1 MDHEN and CDR2 SYDVKM. This CDR3 comprises 12 residues. CDR3 sequence: CASSPGPTRLHF. The DNA for the CDR3 is TGTGCCAGCAGCCCCGGACCGACGCGCCTCCACTTT.

This clone was counted ten times or more. The chain employs TRBV18 and TRBJ2-1; D is undetermined. Germline CDR1 is KGHSH and CDR2 is LQKENI. This CDR3 spans 14 amino acids. V was pared by 4 bases and J by 0 bases, with 7 bases between. The DNA of the CDR3 is TGTGCCAGCTCACTAGAGAGCTCCTACAATGAGCAGTTCTTC. Translating it yields CASSLESSYNEQFF.

This CDR3 reads CSARDRGQGAYEQYF. DNA for the CDR3: TGCAGTGCTAGAGATCGGGGACAGGGGGCCTACGAGCAGTACTTC. This chain connects TRBV20-1 to TRBJ2-7, with 11 bases matching TRBD1. CDR1 is DFQATT and CDR2 is SNEGSKA in the germline V gene (reference sequence). With 0 bases clipped from V and 2 bases from J, the junction kept 3 bases outside the gene matches. The CDR3 is 15 residues long.

This clone was seen at least ten times. The chain is built from TRBV4-3 and TRBJ1-2; no clear D gene. CDR1 LGHNA and CDR2 YSLEER come from the germline V gene. Trimming left V 4 bases short and J 3 bases short, with 9 bases between. The CDR3 spans 13 residues. CDR3 protein: CASSPTRYYGYTF. The CDR3 region has the DNA TGCGCCAGCAGCCCCACGCGGTACTATGGCTACACCTTC.

This clone was seen a handful of times. The genes are TRBV20-1 and TRBJ2-7; 8 bases are a match to TRBD1. The CDR3 spans 14 residues. Germline assignment: CDR1 DFQATT and CDR2 SNEGSKA (reference sequence). J gave up 4 bases and V 1 base, and 6 bases lay outside the gene matches. This CDR3 reads CSARGPGGGYEQYF. The CDR3 DNA sequence: TGCAGTGCTAGAGGGCCAGGGGGCGGGTACGAGCAGTACTTC.

This clone has a handful of counts. Other nucleotide sequences from this sample produce the same CDR3. The V gene is TRBV9, the J gene TRBJ2-3, with D uncertain. There are 14 residues in the CDR3. Trimming took 2 bases from V and 0 from J, leaving 7 bases between them. The germline V gene encodes CDR1 SGDLS and CDR2 YYNGEE. The CDR3 sequence: CASSVGGSTDTQYF. The CDR3 coding sequence is TGTGCCAGCAGCGTTGGCGGTAGCACAGATACGCAGTATTTT.

Ten or more counts support this clone. Additional DNA sequences in this sample encode the identical CDR3. This chain links TRBV6-1 with TRBJ2-6; D call uncertain. Per germline, CDR1 MNHNS and CDR2 SASEGT. This CDR3 spans 16 amino acids. V lost 7 bases and J 2 bases, leaving 15 bases between the germline ends. The CDR3 sequence is CASTTGLSAGANVLTF. In DNA form, the CDR3 reads TGTGCCAGCACCACCGGCCTCAGCGCTGGGGCCAACGTCCTGACTTTC.

The sample holds many counts of this clone. The rearrangement uses TRBV4-1 and TRBJ2-1, with 7 bases identical to TRBD2. J was trimmed by 9 bases and V by 1 base; bases with no gene match: 12. This CDR3 is 16 amino acids long. Germline V gene lookup returns CDR1 MGHRA and CDR2 YSYEKL. In DNA form, the CDR3 reads TGCGCCAGCAGCCAAGGCGAATGGCGGGAGACGGTTGAGCAGTTCTTC. Translating it yields CASSQGEWRETVEQFF.

Ten or more counts support this clone. The CDR3 sequence: CASSPGTNEKLFF. CDR3 DNA sequence: TGTGCCAGCAGCCCCGGGACTAATGAAAAACTGTTTTTT. V and J are TRBV3-1 and TRBJ1-4; D unresolved. The germline CDR1 and CDR2 sequences are LGHDT and YNNKEL (reference sequence). V was cut by 4 bases and J by 2 bases, with 5 bases left in between. This CDR3 is 13 amino acids long. The full variable domain, its missing parts supplied by reference TRBV3-1 and TRBJ1-4, is DTAVSQTPKYLVTQMGNDKSIKCEQNLGHDTMYWYKQDSKKFLKIMFSYNNKELIINETVPNRFSPKSPDKAHLNLHINSLELGDSAVYFCASSPGTNEKLFFGSGTQLSVL.

A note on this clone: Given a much more abundant clone one base away, this may be a read error. The CDR3 loop is CASSDPGAGTGANVLTF. The DNA of the CDR3 is TGTGCCAGCAGTGACCCCGGGGCAGGGACTGGGGCCAACGTCCTGACTTTC. The chain recombines TRBV25-1 with TRBJ2-6; D could derive from TRBD1 or TRBD2 (5 bases each). The CDR3 has 17 amino acids. CDR1 MGHDK and CDR2 SYGVNS come from the germline V gene. Trimming took 3 bases from V and 2 from J, leaving 14 bases between them.

Turning to this clone: Just one base apart from a much larger clone, this may be a read error. The genes are TRBV9 and TRBJ2-5, with D possibly TRBD2 on 5 matching bases. Trimming removed 3 bases from V and 5 bases from J, with 14 bases in between. In germline, CDR1 is SGDLS, CDR2 YYNGEE. The CDR3 contains 14 residues. The CDR3 sequence is CASSGECSAETQYF. The CDR3 bases are TGTGCCAGCAGCGGGGAGTGTAGCGCGGAGACCCAGTACTTC.